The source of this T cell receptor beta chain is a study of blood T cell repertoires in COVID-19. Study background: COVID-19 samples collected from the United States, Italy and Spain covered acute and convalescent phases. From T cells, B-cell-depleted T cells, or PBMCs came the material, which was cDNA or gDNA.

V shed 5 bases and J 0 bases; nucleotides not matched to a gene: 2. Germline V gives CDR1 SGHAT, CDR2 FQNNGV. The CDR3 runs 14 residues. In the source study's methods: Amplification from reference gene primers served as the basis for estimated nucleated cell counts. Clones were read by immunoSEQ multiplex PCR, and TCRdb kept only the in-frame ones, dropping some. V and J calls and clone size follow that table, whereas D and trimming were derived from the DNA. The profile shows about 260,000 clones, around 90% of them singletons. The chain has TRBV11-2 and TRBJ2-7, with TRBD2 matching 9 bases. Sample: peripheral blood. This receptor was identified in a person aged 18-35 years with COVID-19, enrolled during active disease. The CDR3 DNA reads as TGTGCCAGCAGCGCGGGAGGGCCCTCCTACGAGCAGTACTTC. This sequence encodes CASSAGGPSYEQYF.